This T cell receptor (beta chain) was found in a study of T cell clones after liver transplantation. Study overall: Samples came from ITN030ST, which attempted immunosuppression withdrawal within 2 years of liver transplantation. Apart from a few HCV-positive recipients, transplants were for non-autoimmune, non-viral reasons.

Comments on this clone: Its antigen is as yet unknown.

Libraries were prepared by immunoSEQ multiplex PCR; TCRdb keeps only in-frame clonotypes and omits some of them. The sample holds 55,000 to 75,000 clones, approximately 70% seen once. Whole-study results and caveats: Post-transplant, graft-donor-reactive CD4 TCRbeta sequences in blood dropped significantly in 5 of 8 subjects. Rather than being deleted, graft donor-reactive T cells may have moved into the graft.

The sequence was obtained from a human patient who received a liver transplant. Some T cells may be graft donor cells. The sample consisted of CD4+ T cells from blood, taken at the approximately 15-month timepoint.

The CDR3 sequence is CASSKALTGVDEQYV. CDR3 bases: TGTGCCAGCAGCAAAGCGCTGACAGGGGTCGACGAGCAGTACGTC. The chain links TRBV21-1 to TRBJ2-7; the table assigns TRBD1, which was not confirmed against the DNA. TRBV21-1 is classified as a pseudogene. The CDR3 spans 15 residues.